A selection of T cell receptor beta chains follows, all from one sample in a study of T-cell reconstitution after alpha-beta-depleted transplantation in children. TCRdb re-called the PCR reads with MiXCR, one entry per CDR3 protein. The sample holds 600,000 or so distinct CDR3 sequences, 20% to 25% seen once. The sequencing used PBMCs, mostly from graft donor cells, collected 360 days after TCRalphabeta/CD19-depleted stem cell transplant. The receptors derive from a boy under two years old who had a stem cell transplant for acute myeloid leukemia, so the T cells may come from the graft donor. Each CDR3 is given with its conserved first and last residue. D genes are given only for firm matches. The size field is filled for only some rows; it gives once, few, many or a size class.

abundance	len	d_gene	v_gene	j_gene	CDR3nt	CDR3aa
many	13	NA	TRBV7-3	TRBJ1-5	TGTGCCAGCAGCTTAACGAAGGATCAGCCCCAGCATTTT	CASSLTKDQPQHF
few	13	NA	TRBV27	TRBJ1-3	TGTGCCAGCTCGCGTGGGTCTGGAAACACCATATATTTT	CASSRGSGNTIYF
NA	17	TRBD1	TRBV7-2	TRBJ1-1	TGTGCCAGCAGCTTATGGGACAGGGGGCCCATGAACACTGAAGCTTTCTTT	CASSLWDRGPMNTEAFF
NA	15	NA	TRBV20-1	TRBJ2-1	TGCAGTGCTAGGCCTCCCGGACTGTTCTACAATGAGCAGTTCTTC	CSARPPGLFYNEQFF
NA	16	TRBD1	TRBV5-1	TRBJ2-3	TGCGCCAGCAGCCCTCCCCCAGGGGGAAGCACAGATACGCAGTATTTT	CASSPPPGGSTDTQYF
many	15	TRBD1	TRBV11-3	TRBJ1-4	TGTGCCAGCAGCCCCCGGACAGGTGCTCTTGAAAAACTGTTTTTT	CASSPRTGALEKLFF
few	11	TRBD1	TRBV12-3/TRBV12-4	TRBJ1-1	TGTGCCAGCAGCTGGACAGGGGAAGCTTTCTTT	CASSWTGEAFF
NA	15	NA	TRBV6-1	TRBJ2-1	TGTGCCAGCAGTGACAGGGGAGGCCCCTACAATGAGCAGTTCTTC	CASSDRGGPYNEQFF
many	15	TRBD2	TRBV27	TRBJ2-1	TGCGCCAGCAGCCCGGGGACTAGCGGGGACAATGAGCAGTTCTTC	CASSPGTSGDNEQFF
NA	15	NA	TRBV20-1	TRBJ2-7	TGCAGTGCTAGAGTGGGAGAGACTCCCACCTACGAGCAGTACTTC	CSARVGETPTYEQYF
many	13	NA	TRBV6-2/TRBV6-3	TRBJ1-2	TGTGCCAGCAGTTATCGGAGGGACGGAGGCTACACCTTC	CASSYRRDGGYTF
few	15	TRBD2	TRBV20-1	TRBJ2-1	TGCAGTGTCCGTCCCGGGACTAGTCCATACAATGAGCAGTTCTTC	CSVRPGTSPYNEQFF
few	16	TRBD1	TRBV15	TRBJ2-6	TGTGCCACCAGCTCAGGGGGAATCTCTGGGGCCAACGTCCTGACTTTC	CATSSGGISGANVLTF
NA	15	NA	TRBV10-3	TRBJ2-3	TGTGCCATCAGTGAGACAGGGGACTTGACAGATACGCAGTATTTT	CAISETGDLTDTQYF
NA	15	NA	TRBV20-1	TRBJ2-7	TGCAGTGCTAGTTCGCCCGGGCGAGGATCCTACGAGCAGTACTTC	CSASSPGRGSYEQYF
few	15	TRBD1	TRBV24-1	TRBJ2-7	TGTGCCACCAGTGATGGGGGGACAGGGGGGTACGAGCAGTACTTC	CATSDGGTGGYEQYF
many	12	NA	TRBV20-1	TRBJ2-5	TGCAGTGCTGTCCCGATAGACTTGACCCAGTACTTC	CSAVPIDLTQYF
many	17	NA	TRBV6-5	TRBJ1-2	TGTGCCAGCAGTTACCGGGTGATAGGGGCCGCTAACTATGGCTACACCTTC	CASSYRVIGAANYGYTF
many	15	TRBD1	TRBV6-1	TRBJ2-3	TGTGCCAGCAATCCGACAGGGGAAGGCACAGATACGCAGTATTTT	CASNPTGEGTDTQYF
many	17	NA	TRBV20-1	TRBJ2-7	TGCAGTGCTAGAGATAGAAGTGCGGTTGAGAGCTCCTACGAGCAGTACTTC	CSARDRSAVESSYEQYF
many	17	NA	TRBV6-2/TRBV6-3	TRBJ2-2	TGTGCCAGCAGTTACTCGACCCCCTCAGGGGACACCGGGGAGCTGTTTTTT	CASSYSTPSGDTGELFF
NA	11	TRBD2	TRBV20-1	TRBJ2-5	TGCAGTGCCAACAGACTAGCGGGGGACTACTTC	CSANRLAGDYF
NA	13	NA	TRBV12-3/TRBV12-4	TRBJ2-3	TGTGCCAGCAGCCGCAAAGACACAGATACGCAGTATTTT	CASSRKDTDTQYF
NA	13	TRBD1	TRBV28	TRBJ2-1	TGTGCCAGCAGCCCTGGACAGGCCGGTGAGCAGTTCTTC	CASSPGQAGEQFF
NA	15	NA	TRBV7-9	TRBJ2-7	TGTGCCAGCAGCTTAGATCGACGAGGACCTACTGAGCAGTACTTC	CASSLDRRGPTEQYF
many	15	TRBD2	TRBV6-2/TRBV6-3	TRBJ2-1	TGTGCCAGCAGCCAACCGGGGGGGCCATACAATGAGCAGTTCTTC	CASSQPGGPYNEQFF
few	13	NA	TRBV20-1	TRBJ2-7	TGCAGTGCTAGGGGGGACGGAGCCTACGAGCAGTACTTC	CSARGDGAYEQYF
NA	15	TRBD1	TRBV12-3/TRBV12-4	TRBJ1-1	TGTGCCAGCAGTCCCGGGACAGGAACTGACACTGAAGCTTTCTTT	CASSPGTGTDTEAFF
many	14	NA	TRBV20-1	TRBJ2-1	TGCAGTGCTAGAGGTGGACAGCTCTACAATGAGCAGTTCTTC	CSARGGQLYNEQFF
NA	13	NA	TRBV6-6	TRBJ2-5	TGTGCCAGCTCAAAGCGAGGGCAAGAGACCCAGTACTTC	CASSKRGQETQYF
NA	17	TRBD2	TRBV7-2	TRBJ2-1	TGTGCCAGCGTCCTTCAAGCGGGGGCCATCTCCTACAATGAGCAGTTCTTC	CASVLQAGAISYNEQFF
NA	15	TRBD2	TRBV6-2/TRBV6-3	TRBJ2-1	TGTGCCAGCACCGTACTAGCGGGGGGACCCAATGAGCAGTTCTTC	CASTVLAGGPNEQFF
once	17	NA	TRBV9	TRBJ2-5	TGTGCCAGCAGCGTCGTAGGGGTTTCATCTTCCCAAGAGACCCAGTACTTC	CASSVVGVSSSQETQYF
many	14	NA	TRBV12-3/TRBV12-4	TRBJ2-4	TGTGCCAGCAGTTCTCAGGGTGTAAAAAACATTCAGTACTTC	CASSSQGVKNIQYF
NA	18	TRBD1	TRBV11-1	TRBJ2-1	TGTGCCAGCAGCTTAGCGCCCACGCGGGACAGGGGATCGAATGAGCAGTTCTTC	CASSLAPTRDRGSNEQFF
few	16	NA	TRBV27	TRBJ2-1	TGTGCCAGCAGTCTAAGGGACTCTCGTCTGTACAATGAGCAGTTCTTC	CASSLRDSRLYNEQFF
NA	14	NA	TRBV10-3	TRBJ1-2	TGTGCCATCAGTGCCTCCTTCAGAAACGATGGCTACACCTTC	CAISASFRNDGYTF
once	16	NA	TRBV5-1	TRBJ2-1	TGCGCCAGCAGCTTGGGGGTTGGGGCCGCCTACAATGAGCAGTTCTTC	CASSLGVGAAYNEQFF
NA	14	TRBD2	TRBV5-1	TRBJ2-5	TGCGCCAGCAGGGAAGCTGCGGGAGGGGAGACCCAGTACTTC	CASREAAGGETQYF
few	15	TRBD1	TRBV12-3/TRBV12-4	TRBJ1-6	TGTGCCAGCACCAAGGACAGGGGGAACAATTCACCCCTCCACTTT	CASTKDRGNNSPLHF
many	15	TRBD2	TRBV7-3	TRBJ2-5	TGTGCCAGCAGCTTGCTAGCGGGGGGCAGGGAGACCCAGTACTTC	CASSLLAGGRETQYF
NA	13	NA	TRBV7-6	TRBJ2-5	TGTGCCAGCAGCTTAGATGAAGAAGAGACCCAGTACTTC	CASSLDEEETQYF
many	12	TRBD1	TRBV20-1	TRBJ1-2	TGCAGTGCTAGCCCCACAGGGGAGGGCTACACCTTC	CSASPTGEGYTF
NA	14	TRBD2	TRBV12-5	TRBJ2-1	TGTGCTAGTGGTGGGGGACTAGCTGCTAGTGAGCAGTTCTTC	CASGGGLAASEQFF
NA	14	NA	TRBV28	TRBJ1-6	TGTGCCAGCAGGGGGAGGGCCTATAATTCACCCCTCCACTTT	CASRGRAYNSPLHF